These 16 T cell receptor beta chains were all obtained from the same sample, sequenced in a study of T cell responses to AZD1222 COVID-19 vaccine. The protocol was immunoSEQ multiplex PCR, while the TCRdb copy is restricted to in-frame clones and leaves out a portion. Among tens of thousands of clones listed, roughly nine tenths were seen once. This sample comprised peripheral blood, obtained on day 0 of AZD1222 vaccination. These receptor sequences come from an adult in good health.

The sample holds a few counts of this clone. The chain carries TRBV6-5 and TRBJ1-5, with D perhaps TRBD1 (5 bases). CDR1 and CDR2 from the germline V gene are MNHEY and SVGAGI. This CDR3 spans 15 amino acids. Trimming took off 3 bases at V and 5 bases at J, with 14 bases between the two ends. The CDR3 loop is CASSYSPGSHQPQHF. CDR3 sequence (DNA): TGTGCCAGCAGTTATTCCCCAGGGTCCCATCAGCCCCAGCATTTT.

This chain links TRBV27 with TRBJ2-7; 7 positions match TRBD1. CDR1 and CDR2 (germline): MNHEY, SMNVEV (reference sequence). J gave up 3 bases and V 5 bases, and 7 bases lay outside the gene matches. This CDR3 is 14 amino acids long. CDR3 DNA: TGTGCCAGCAGTCGACAGGGCGATCTCTACGAGCAGTACTTC. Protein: CASSRQGDLYEQYF.

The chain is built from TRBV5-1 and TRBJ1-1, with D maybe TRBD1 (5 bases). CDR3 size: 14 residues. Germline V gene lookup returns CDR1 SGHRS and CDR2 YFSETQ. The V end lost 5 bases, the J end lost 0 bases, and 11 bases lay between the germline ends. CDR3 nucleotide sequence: TGCGCCAGCAGTCCAGGGCTCATGAACACTGAAGCTTTCTTT. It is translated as CASSPGLMNTEAFF.

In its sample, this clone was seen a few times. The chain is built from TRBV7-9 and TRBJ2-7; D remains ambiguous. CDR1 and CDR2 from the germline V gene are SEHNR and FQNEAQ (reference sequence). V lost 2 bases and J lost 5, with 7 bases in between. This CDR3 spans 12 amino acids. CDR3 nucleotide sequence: TGTGCCAGCAGCTTAACCCTTGACGAGCAGTACTTC. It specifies CASSLTLDEQYF.

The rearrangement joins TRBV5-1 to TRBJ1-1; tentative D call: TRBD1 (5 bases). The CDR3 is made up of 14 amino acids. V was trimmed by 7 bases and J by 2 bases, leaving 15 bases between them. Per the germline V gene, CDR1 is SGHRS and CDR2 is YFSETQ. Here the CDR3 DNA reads TGCGCCAGCGCAGTAGACAGATTTAACACTGAAGCTTTCTTT. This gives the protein CASAVDRFNTEAFF.

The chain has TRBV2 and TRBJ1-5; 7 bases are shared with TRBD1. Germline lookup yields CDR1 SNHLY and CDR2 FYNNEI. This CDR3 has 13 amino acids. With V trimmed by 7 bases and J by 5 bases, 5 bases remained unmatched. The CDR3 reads CASKGDSYQPQHF. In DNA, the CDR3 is TGTGCCAGCAAGGGGGACAGTTATCAGCCCCAGCATTTT.

The CDR3 DNA reads as TGTGCCAGCAGCCAAGAAGCCGGGGAGCTGTTTTTT. This codes for CASSQEAGELFF. The rearrangement uses TRBV3-1 (or the pseudogene TRBV3-2) and TRBJ2-2; D unclear. This CDR3 spans 12 amino acids. The germline gives CDR1 LGHDT, CDR2 YNNKEL (reference sequence). The V end was cut by 0 bases, the J end by 6 bases, with 2 bases between.

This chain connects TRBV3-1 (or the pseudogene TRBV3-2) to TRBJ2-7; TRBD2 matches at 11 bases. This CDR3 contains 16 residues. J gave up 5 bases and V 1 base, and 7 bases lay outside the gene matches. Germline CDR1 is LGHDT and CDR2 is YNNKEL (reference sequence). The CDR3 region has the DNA TGTGCCAGCAGCCAAGGACTAGCGGGACGCGGGGACGAGCAGTACTTC. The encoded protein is CASSQGLAGRGDEQYF.

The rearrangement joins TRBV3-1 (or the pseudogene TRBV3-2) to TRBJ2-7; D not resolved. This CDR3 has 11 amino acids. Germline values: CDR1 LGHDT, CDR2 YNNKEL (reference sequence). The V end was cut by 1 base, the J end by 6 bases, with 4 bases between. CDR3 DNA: TGTGCCAGCAGCCAAGCGGGCGAGCAGTACTTC. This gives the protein CASSQAGEQYF.

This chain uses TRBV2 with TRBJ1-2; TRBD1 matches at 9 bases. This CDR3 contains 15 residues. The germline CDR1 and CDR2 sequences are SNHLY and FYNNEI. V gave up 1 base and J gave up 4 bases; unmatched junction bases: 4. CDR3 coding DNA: TGTGCCAGCAGTGAAGGTGACAGGGGGAGCTATGGCTACACCTTC. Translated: CASSEGDRGSYGYTF.

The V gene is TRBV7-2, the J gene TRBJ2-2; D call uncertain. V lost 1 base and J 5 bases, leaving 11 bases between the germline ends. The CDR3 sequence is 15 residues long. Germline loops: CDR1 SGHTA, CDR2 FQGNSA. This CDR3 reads CASSLVRRVTGELFF. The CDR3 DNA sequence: TGTGCCAGCAGCTTAGTTCGACGGGTGACCGGGGAGCTGTTTTTT.

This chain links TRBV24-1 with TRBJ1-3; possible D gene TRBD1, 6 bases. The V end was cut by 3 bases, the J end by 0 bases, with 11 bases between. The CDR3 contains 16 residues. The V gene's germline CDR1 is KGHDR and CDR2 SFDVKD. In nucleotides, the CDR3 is TGTGCCACCAGTGATCCAACAGGGTTCTCTGGAAACACCATATATTTT. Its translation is CATSDPTGFSGNTIYF.

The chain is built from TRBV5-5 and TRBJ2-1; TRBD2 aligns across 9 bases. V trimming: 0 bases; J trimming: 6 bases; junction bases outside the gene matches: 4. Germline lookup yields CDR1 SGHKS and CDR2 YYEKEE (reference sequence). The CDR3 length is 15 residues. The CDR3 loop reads CASSLATSGPNEQFF. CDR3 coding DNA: TGTGCCAGCAGCTTGGCTACTAGCGGGCCCAATGAGCAGTTCTTC.

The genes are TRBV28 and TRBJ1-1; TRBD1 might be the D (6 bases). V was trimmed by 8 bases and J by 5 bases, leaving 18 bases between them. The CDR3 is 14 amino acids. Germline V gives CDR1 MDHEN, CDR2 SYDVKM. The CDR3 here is CASGGPRGWTEAFF. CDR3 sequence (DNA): TGTGCCAGCGGGGGACCCAGGGGATGGACTGAAGCTTTCTTT.

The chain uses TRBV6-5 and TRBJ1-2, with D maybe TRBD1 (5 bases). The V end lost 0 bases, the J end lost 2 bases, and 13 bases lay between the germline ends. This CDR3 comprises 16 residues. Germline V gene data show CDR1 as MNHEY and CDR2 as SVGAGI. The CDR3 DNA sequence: TGTGCCAGCAGTTACTCGAAAGGTTCAGGGAACTATGGCTACACCTTC. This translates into CASSYSKGSGNYGYTF.

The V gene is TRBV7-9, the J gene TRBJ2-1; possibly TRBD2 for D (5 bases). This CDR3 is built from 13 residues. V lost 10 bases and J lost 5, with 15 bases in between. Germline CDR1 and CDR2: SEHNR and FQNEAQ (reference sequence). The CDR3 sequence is CATIMGAHNEQFF. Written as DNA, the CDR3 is TGTGCCACCATTATGGGAGCCCACAATGAGCAGTTCTTC.